Sequencing of this T cell receptor beta chain was carried out in a study of long-term antiretroviral therapy in people with HIV. General observations from the study: Control repertoires displayed wider CDR3 length ranges than the HIV repertoires. Despite increasing after ART, diversity remained lower than that of transplant donor controls.

Germline V CDR1 and CDR2: SEHNR, FQNEAQ (reference sequence). This CDR3 has 13 residues. The V segment lost 6 bases and the J segment 1 base; nucleotides outside the gene matches: 0. A word on this clone: As yet, its antigen is unknown.

Running of the v3.0 immunoSEQ assay took place at survey level. The table came from immunoSEQ multiplex PCR; TCRdb's copy has only in-frame clones and leaves some out. The sample lists roughly 14,000 clones, around four fifths occurring once. The TCR originated in a woman in her forties with HIV. The source was unsorted PBMCs, collected 1.8 years before starting antiretroviral therapy. This chain links TRBV7-9 with TRBJ1-1, with 9 nucleotides matching TRBD1. In nucleotides, the CDR3 is TGTGCCAGCAGGGGACAGGGGAACACTGAAGCTTTCTTT. Translation: CASRGQGNTEAFF.